Listed below are T cell receptor beta chains from one sample, sequenced in a study of T cell clonotyping in hematopoietic cell transplantation. The protocol was immunoSEQ multiplex PCR, while the TCRdb copy is restricted to in-frame clones and leaves out a portion. The table includes tens of thousands of clones, more than 65% detected once. Sequenced here: peripheral blood mononuclear cells, sampled before stem cell transplant. The receptors originated from a woman aged 55-70 years with acute myeloid leukemia. Some clones in this sample may be carry-over from other donors' samples. Each CDR3 is given with its conserved first and last residue. A D gene is named only where the DNA matches it firmly.

v_call | d_call | cdr3_aa
TRBV6-6 | NA | CASTTSGQQPGQYF
TRBV29-1 | NA | CSVLRNTFTDTQYF
TRBV6-4 | TRBD1 | CASSPTGEGAEAFF
TRBV6-5 | NA | CASSYSGSGYNSPLHF
TRBV5-1 | NA | CASSLAGTSNQPQHF
TRBV27 | TRBD1 | CASRGQGGYGYTF
TRBV14 | TRBD1 | CASSRNTGGSTDTQYF
TRBV4-3 | TRBD1 | CASSQEWDRTYEQYF
TRBV7-8 | NA | CASSFTGYSNQPQHF
TRBV28 | NA | CASRGAENTEAFF
TRBV6-6 | NA | CASMLDITYGYTF
TRBV7-8 | NA | CASSPREGNTEAFF
TRBV5-1 | TRBD1 | CASSAPDRGTDTQYF
TRBV29-1 | TRBD1 | CSVVEGAIDEAFF
TRBV7-8 | NA | CASSPKRGTEAFF
TRBV5-4 | NA | CASSTRTGNTQYF
TRBV6-6 | NA | CASSQGGRNEKLFF
TRBV7-2 | NA | CASSPPLIRTMTGELFF
TRBV5-1 | NA | CASSPDKTGLETQYF
TRBV4-1 | NA | CASSQDVRAYEQYF
TRBV4-3 | NA | CASSRLRDQPQHF
TRBV29-1 | NA | CSVGTGNTEAFF
TRBV28 | TRBD2 | CASSLGSSGGINEQFF
TRBV27 | TRBD2 | CASSPSGLPNEQFF
TRBV5-1 | TRBD1 | CASSLSQGAPGGYTF
TRBV4-1 | NA | CASSQGLQGGYEQYF
TRBV7-2 | NA | CASSLFSQISYNEQFF
TRBV7-2 | NA | CASSQQGLSGNTIYF
TRBV4-3 | NA | CASSEAPGLSYEQYF
TRBV9 | NA | CASSVGVRDEQYF
TRBV21-1 | NA | CASSLPRAGYYEQYF
TRBV5-1 | NA | CASSTWTSTDTQYF
TRBV4-1 | TRBD2 | CASSQGAVAGRVNTGELFF
TRBV7-3 | TRBD1 | CASSPDRAGANVLTF
TRBV5-4 | NA | CASSSGPGTRNTGELFF
TRBV5-1 | TRBD2 | CASSPVAGGVRETQYF
TRBV7-6 | NA | CASSLGGDGYTF
TRBV6-1 | NA | CASSASGWLNTEAFF
TRBV25-1 | TRBD1 | CASQRQGAQAETQYF
TRBV7-2 | TRBD1 | CASSAGQGLGEQFF
TRBV5-6 | NA | CASGTRQNSGNTIYF
TRBV2 | NA | CASSGPLARIQETQYF
TRBV10-3 | TRBD1 | CATTAADGTGASYEQYF
TRBV7-2 | NA | CASSLDIPNYGYTF
TRBV19 | NA | CASSIKGNYGYTF
TRBV7-2 | NA | CASSAQSGNNEQFF
TRBV4-1 | NA | CASSQGPSVGETQYF
TRBV6-5 | TRBD1 | CASRTNRGRWETQYF